Shown below are 21 T cell receptor beta chains from a single sample sequenced in a study of blood T cells in healthy people across ages. A second PCR, run for about 7 to 11 cycles, used a sample-barcoded 5' primer plus a J-beta primer mix. Each CDR3 protein is one row after TCRdb ran MiXCR on the 5' RACE reads. The sample shows about 970,000 distinct CDR3 sequences, 45% to 60% of them seen only once. Input material: blood. All receptors derive from an older woman in good health.

This clonotype was seen more than once but under ten times. The chain combines TRBV5-1 with TRBJ1-1; weak D call: TRBD1 (5 bases). This CDR3 has 14 residues. Trimming left V 2 bases short and J 0 bases short, with 8 bases between. Germline loops: CDR1 SGHRS, CDR2 YFSETQ. CDR3 sequence (DNA): TGCGCCAGCAGCTTCCGACAGATGAACACTGAAGCTTTCTTT. This codes for CASSFRQMNTEAFF. The complete variable domain, with remaining parts taken from reference TRBV5-1 and TRBJ1-1, reads KAGVTQTPRYLIKTRGQQVTLSCSPISGHRSVSWYQQTPGQGLQFLFEYFSETQRNKGNFPGRFSGRQFSNSRSEMNVSTLELGDSALYLCASSFRQMNTEAFFGQGTRLTVV.

V is TRBV12-3 or TRBV12-4 and J is TRBJ2-7; D gene uncertain. The germline V and J ends were trimmed by 6 bases and 6 bases, with 9 bases remaining between them. The CDR3 sequence is 11 residues long. CDR3 amino acids: CASRQWGEQYF. The CDR3 DNA sequence: TGTGCCAGCAGACAGTGGGGCGAGCAGTACTTC.

This sequence joins TRBV3-1 and TRBJ2-5; 8 bases line up with TRBD1. CDR3 length equals 18 residues. J was trimmed by 0 bases and V by 3 bases; bases with no gene match: 12. The V gene's germline CDR1 is LGHDT and CDR2 YNNKEL (reference sequence). The CDR3 region is CASSHLTGVGGDQETQYF. The CDR3 DNA reads TGTGCCAGCAGCCACTTGACAGGGGTAGGAGGGGACCAAGAGACCCAGTACTTC.

The rearrangement uses TRBV5-1 and TRBJ2-5; weak D call: TRBD1 (6 bases). The V end was cut by 1 base, the J end by 3 bases, with 10 bases between. The CDR3 length is 14 residues. Germline assignment: CDR1 SGHRS and CDR2 YFSETQ. The CDR3 bases are TGCGCCAGCAGCTTGACAGGGAACGAAGAGACCCAGTACTTC. It codes for CASSLTGNEETQYF.

The rearrangement joins TRBV7-9 to TRBJ2-7; D gene uncertain. Germline lookup yields CDR1 SEHNR and CDR2 FQNEAQ (reference sequence). This CDR3 contains 13 residues. The V end lost 6 bases, the J end lost 5 bases, and 14 bases lay between the germline ends. The CDR3 here is CASSGRLSDEQYF. The CDR3 region has the DNA TGTGCCAGCAGTGGACGGCTCTCAGACGAGCAGTACTTC. The whole variable domain, remainder taken from reference TRBV7-9 and TRBJ2-7, is DTGVSQNPRHKITKRGQNVTFRCDPISEHNRLYWYRQTLGQGPEFLTYFQNEAQLEKSRLLSDRFSAERPKGSFSTLEIQRTEQGDSAMYLCASSGRLSDEQYFGPGTRLTVT.

As regards this clonotype: It may be a read error: a sequence one base away is much more abundant. This chain connects TRBV27 to TRBJ2-3; D unclear. The CDR3 has 12 residues. Germline loops: CDR1 MNHEY, CDR2 SMNVEV (reference sequence). In DNA, the CDR3 is TGTCCCAGCAGAGTCATGGGAGATACGCAGTATTTT. Translated, it gives CPSRVMGDTQYF.

This clonotype came up many times. The V call is TRBV29-1, the J call TRBJ1-2, with no clear D. The length of the CDR3 is 12 residues. Germline CDR1 reads SQVTM; CDR2 reads ANQGSEA. V was cut by 3 bases and J by 4 bases, with 9 bases left in between. The CDR3 loop is CSVDSNSYGYTF. The CDR3 DNA is TGCAGCGTTGATTCGAATTCCTATGGCTACACCTTC.

V gene TRBV29-1 combines with J gene TRBJ2-7; 10 nucleotides line up with TRBD1. The closer fit of TRBJ2-5 to the DNA end suggests the J call may be wrong. Germline-derived CDR1 and CDR2 are SQVTM and ANQGSEA. The CDR3 has 12 residues. The CDR3 reads CSAGTGEETQYF. CDR3 nucleotide sequence: TGCAGCGCTGGGACAGGGGAAGAGACCCAGTACTTC.

The gene calls are TRBV27 and TRBJ2-1; weak D call: TRBD2 (6 bases). The DNA end favors TRBJ2-7, so the J call may be wrong. Germline V gives CDR1 MNHEY, CDR2 SMNVEV (reference sequence). This CDR3 has 14 residues. CDR3: CASSPMGLYNEQYF. The CDR3 DNA sequence: TGTGCCAGCAGCCCGATGGGACTCTACAATGAGCAGTACTTC.

This clonotype has at least ten counts. CDR3: CASSLLSGRAIETQYF. The CDR3 region has the DNA TGCGCCAGCAGCTTACTAAGCGGGAGGGCCATAGAGACCCAGTACTTC. J is TRBJ2-5 and V is TRBV5-1; TRBD2 matches at 10 bases. The CDR3 consists of 16 residues. J gave up 4 bases and V 2 bases, and 8 bases lay outside the gene matches. Germline V lookup: CDR1 SGHRS, CDR2 YFSETQ.

The V call is TRBV7-9, the J call TRBJ2-5, with D uncertain. The tail of the sequence fits TRBJ2-7 better, so the J call may be wrong. CDR1 and CDR2 from the germline V gene are SEHNR and FQNEAQ (reference sequence). CDR3 size: 16 residues. The CDR3, as DNA: TGTGCCAGCAGCTTATTGTCCCCTACTCCAATCTACGAGCAGTACTTC. Protein sequence: CASSLLSPTPIYEQYF.

The V call is TRBV6-6, the J call TRBJ2-6, with D hard to call. This CDR3 spans 13 amino acids. Germline V CDR1 and CDR2: MNHNY, SVGAGI (reference sequence). Trimming left V 0 bases short and J 7 bases short, with 4 bases between. In DNA, the CDR3 is TGTGCCAGCAGTTACTCGAGCGCCAACGTCCTGACTTTC. Protein product: CASSYSSANVLTF.

The V and J genes are TRBV7-2 and TRBJ2-2; 9 bases agree with TRBD1. CDR1 and CDR2 (germline): SGHTA, FQGNSA. Losses at the gene ends were 4 bases for V and 1 base for J; bases not matched to a gene: 16. The CDR3 is 20 residues long. DNA of the CDR3: TGTGCCAGCAGCTCCCGATTAACCGGACAGGGGAGATTGAACACCGGGGAGCTGTTTTTT. Protein sequence: CASSSRLTGQGRLNTGELFF.

This clonotype was observed a few times. The chain recombines TRBV25-1 with TRBJ2-7, with 10 bases aligning to TRBD1. Germline V CDR1 and CDR2: MGHDK, SYGVNS. The CDR3 runs to 17 residues. The V gene end was trimmed by 0 bases and the J gene end by 2 bases; junction bases not matched to a gene: 7. The CDR3 DNA follows: TGTGCCAGCAGTGAATATTATGGGACAGGGGCGACCTACGAGCAGTACTTC. It is translated as CASSEYYGTGATYEQYF.

The rearrangement links TRBV12-3 or TRBV12-4 to TRBJ2-4; 7 bases map to TRBD1. V trimming: 3 bases; J trimming: 0 bases; junction bases outside the gene matches: 8. This CDR3 comprises 17 residues. The CDR3 is CASSLRTGALAKNIQYF. CDR3 bases: TGTGCCAGCAGTTTGAGAACAGGGGCTCTAGCCAAAAACATTCAGTACTTC.

The chain uses TRBV6-6 and TRBJ2-5, with 10 nucleotides matching TRBD1. The J call may be in error: the DNA end matches TRBJ2-7 better. CDR3 length: 17 amino acids. CDR1 MNHNY and CDR2 SVGAGI come from the germline V gene (reference sequence). In nucleotides, the CDR3 is TGTGCCAGCAGTCCTCGCCCCTTAGGACAGGGGGGGTACGAGCAGTACTTC. Its protein is CASSPRPLGQGGYEQYF.

The chain is built from TRBV2 and TRBJ2-1, with a weak D call TRBD2 (5 bases). Trimming removed 6 bases at V and 0 bases at J, with 12 bases between. Per germline, CDR1 SNHLY and CDR2 FYNNEI. The length of the CDR3 is 15 residues. CDR3 nucleotide sequence: TGTGCCAGCAGCGCGGACTCTGTCTCCTACAATGAGCAGTTCTTC. The encoded protein is CASSADSVSYNEQFF.

The chain combines TRBV28 with TRBJ2-1, with D possibly matching TRBD2 (6 bases). The CDR3 has 13 amino acids. Germline V lookup: CDR1 MDHEN, CDR2 SYDVKM. The V gene lost 3 bases and the J gene lost 7 bases, with 10 bases spanning the gap. CDR3 sequence (DNA): TGTGCCAGCAGTTTGCCAGGGAGGAATGAGCAGTTCTTC. The encoded protein is CASSLPGRNEQFF.

The chain combines TRBV24-1 with TRBJ1-2, with D perhaps matching TRBD1 (6 bases). The germline V and J ends were trimmed by 6 bases and 5 bases, with 21 bases remaining between them. Germline V gene sequence: CDR1 KGHDR, CDR2 SFDVKD. This CDR3 spans 16 amino acids. CDR3 region: CATSKPWTGGLYGYTF. For the CDR3, the DNA is TGTGCCACCAGTAAACCCTGGACGGGGGGCCTTTATGGCTACACCTTC.

This clonotype was seen only a few times. The chain has TRBV7-2 and TRBJ1-4; 8 nucleotides align to TRBD1. This CDR3 has 14 amino acids. Germline CDR1 is SGHTA and CDR2 is FQGNSA. The J segment lost 6 bases and the V segment lost 1 base, leaving 1 base of the junction unmatched. For the CDR3, the DNA is TGTGCCAGCAGCTTAGAGACAGGGGATGAAAAACTGTTTTTT. Its translation is CASSLETGDEKLFF.

The CDR3 bases are TGTGCCAGCACGGGGAGGGGAATAGCCAAAAACATTCAGTACTTC. Amino acids: CASTGRGIAKNIQYF. J is TRBJ2-4 and V is TRBV2, with 7 bases fitting TRBD2. This CDR3 comprises 15 residues. J was trimmed by 0 bases and V by 7 bases; bases with no gene match: 6. The germline gives CDR1 SNHLY, CDR2 FYNNEI.